The 5 T cell receptor beta chains presented below share a single source sample, sequenced in a study of blood T cell repertoires in COVID-19. Libraries were prepared by immunoSEQ multiplex PCR; TCRdb keeps only in-frame clonotypes and omits some of them. In the table there are about 150,000 clones, 87% of which are singletons. The material sequenced was peripheral blood. These receptors were collected from a woman aged 55-69 years with active or convalescent COVID-19.

The chain joins TRBV6-2 or TRBV6-3 to TRBJ1-6, with 7 bases that match TRBD1. Germline-derived CDR1 and CDR2 are MNHEY and SVGEGT. After removal of 4 bases from V and 8 bases from J, the junction contained 2 bases not matched to a gene. The CDR3 has 13 residues. The CDR3 here is CASSWQGDSPLHF. CDR3 sequence (DNA): TGTGCCAGCAGTTGGCAGGGGGATTCACCCCTCCACTTT.

The DNA for the CDR3 is TGTGCCAGCAGCGTAGATAACTTGGGGCAGGGAGCTTTCTTT. Its translation: CASSVDNLGQGAFF. V gene TRBV9 combines with J gene TRBJ1-1; TRBD1 is a possible D gene (5 bases). CDR1 and CDR2 (germline): SGDLS, YYNGEE. CDR3 length: 14 residues. V was pared by 0 bases and J by 10 bases, with 16 bases between.

V gene TRBV4-3 combines with J gene TRBJ2-1, with 12 bases lining up with TRBD2. Germline-derived CDR1 and CDR2 are LGHNA and YSLEER. The CDR3 totals 17 residues. The V gene end was trimmed by 0 bases and the J gene end by 9 bases; junction bases not matched to a gene: 9. The CDR3 here is CASSQDPSGGAVGEQFF. In nucleotides, the CDR3 is TGCGCCAGCAGCCAAGATCCTAGCGGGGGGGCTGTCGGTGAGCAGTTCTTC.

In nucleotides, the CDR3 is TGTGCCACGAACCCAGGGACTAATAATTCACCCCTCCACTTT. As protein: CATNPGTNNSPLHF. V usage is TRBV10-3 and J usage is TRBJ1-6, with TRBD1 as a possible D gene (5 bases). The CDR3 runs 14 residues. V was pared by 10 bases and J by 5 bases, with 15 bases between. The germline gives CDR1 ENHRY, CDR2 SYGVKD.

The rearrangement uses TRBV29-1 and TRBJ2-5, with D perhaps TRBD1 (5 bases). Trimming shortened V by 0 bases and J by 0 bases, and 14 bases separated the two germline ends. CDR3 length equals 16 residues. Per germline, CDR1 SQVTM and CDR2 ANQGSEA. The CDR3 DNA follows: TGCAGCGTTGAAGATCCGTCGACAGCGTACCAAGAGACCCAGTACTTC. Encoded protein: CSVEDPSTAYQETQYF.